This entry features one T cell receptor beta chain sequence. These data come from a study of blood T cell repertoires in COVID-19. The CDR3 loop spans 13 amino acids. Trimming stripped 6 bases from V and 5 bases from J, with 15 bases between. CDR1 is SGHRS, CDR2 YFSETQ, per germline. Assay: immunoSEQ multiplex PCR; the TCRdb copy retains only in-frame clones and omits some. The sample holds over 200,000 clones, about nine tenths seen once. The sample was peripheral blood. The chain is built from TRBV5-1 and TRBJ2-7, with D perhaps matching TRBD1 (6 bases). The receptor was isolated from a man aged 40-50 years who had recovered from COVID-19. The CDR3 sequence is CASTQGNLNEQYF. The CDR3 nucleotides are TGCGCCAGCACCCAGGGGAACTTGAACGAGCAGTACTTC.